The 13 T cell receptor beta chains listed next were all sequenced from one sample in a study of blood T cell repertoires in COVID-19. Profiling relied on immunoSEQ multiplex PCR, and the TCRdb table lists in-frame clones only, not all of them. The sample shows about 140,000 clones, almost 80% of them seen only once. What was sequenced was PBMCs or T cells enriched from blood (not recorded which). Receptors were obtained from a woman aged 45-65 years who had recovered from COVID-19.

This rearrangement joins TRBV3-1 (or the pseudogene TRBV3-2) to TRBJ1-2; the D is unclear. The germline V gene has CDR1 LGHDT and CDR2 YNNKEL (reference sequence). CDR3 length: 13 residues. Trimming left V 4 bases short and J 6 bases short, with 12 bases between. CDR3 in DNA: TGTGCCAGCAGCCGCCAGCCTGGAGATGGCTACACCTTC. This gives the protein CASSRQPGDGYTF.

The sample holds a few counts of this clone. The V call is TRBV5-6, the J call TRBJ2-7, with D perhaps TRBD1 (6 bases). The germline gives CDR1 SGHDT, CDR2 YYEEEE. Trimming removed 3 bases from V and 2 bases from J, with 12 bases in between. The CDR3 runs to 14 residues. The chain's CDR3 is CASSSGTPTYEQYF. CDR3 DNA: TGTGCCAGCAGCTCCGGGACACCTACCTACGAGCAGTACTTC.

This clone was counted at least ten times. The chain is built from TRBV9 and TRBJ2-3, with unresolved D. Germline V gives CDR1 SGDLS, CDR2 YYNGEE. This CDR3 is 15 amino acids long. The V gene lost 0 bases and the J gene lost 4 bases, with 12 bases spanning the gap. The CDR3 coding sequence is TGTGCCAGCAGCGTAGCGGTGAAAGTCCCAGATACGCAGTATTTT. This sequence encodes CASSVAVKVPDTQYF.

This clone occurred once. The chain has TRBV5-6 and TRBJ2-1; 8 positions agree with TRBD2. J was trimmed by 4 bases and V by 3 bases; bases with no gene match: 9. Germline V CDR1 and CDR2: SGHDT, YYEEEE. CDR3 length: 16 residues. CDR3 DNA sequence: TGTGCCAGCAGCTCTCAAGCGGGAGTGGTTTACAATGAGCAGTTCTTC. Amino acid sequence: CASSSQAGVVYNEQFF.

DNA for the CDR3: TGTGCCAGCAGCTTGCAACGACAGGGTGACACTGAAGCTTTCTTT. It encodes CASSLQRQGDTEAFF. The V and J genes are TRBV7-8 and TRBJ1-1, with TRBD1 identical over 7 bases. The ends lost 3 bases at V and 3 bases at J; junction bases unmatched: 7. This CDR3 spans 15 amino acids. Germline lookup yields CDR1 SGHVS and CDR2 FQNEAQ.

The V and J genes are TRBV19 and TRBJ1-2; D is possibly TRBD1 (5 bases). Trimming left V 7 bases short and J 3 bases short, with 15 bases between. Looked up from germline, CDR1 is LNHDA and CDR2 is SQIVND (reference sequence). The CDR3 contains 14 residues. CDR3 loop: CASTLQDKYYGYTF. CDR3 nucleotide sequence: TGTGCCAGTACCCTTCAGGACAAATACTATGGCTACACCTTC.

This clone was observed a single time. This chain joins TRBV10-3 and TRBJ1-1; possible D gene TRBD1, 5 bases. With 2 bases removed from V and 11 bases from J, the gap between germline ends came to 18 bases. From germline, CDR1 is ENHRY and CDR2 SYGVKD. This CDR3 region has 14 residues. CDR3 amino acids: CAISERSADRGAFF. DNA of the CDR3: TGTGCCATCAGTGAGCGGTCGGCAGACCGGGGGGCTTTCTTT.

The genes are TRBV30 and TRBJ1-5; no clear D. CDR3 size: 13 residues. V dropped 2 bases and J dropped 5 bases, with 10 bases sitting between them. Germline lookup yields CDR1 GTSNPN and CDR2 SVGIG (reference sequence). The CDR3 protein is CAWSTELYQPQHF. The CDR3, as DNA: TGTGCCTGGAGTACAGAACTGTATCAGCCCCAGCATTTT.

The chain carries TRBV5-4 and TRBJ1-2, with 10 bases matching TRBD1. Germline V gene sequence: CDR1 SGHNT, CDR2 YYREEE (reference sequence). Trimming cost V 4 bases and J 4 bases; bases outside gene matches: 10. The CDR3 spans 16 residues. CDR3 sequence reads: CASSNPGQGRIYGYTF. CDR3 DNA sequence: TGTGCCAGCAGCAATCCGGGACAGGGGAGAATCTATGGCTACACCTTC.

The rearrangement joins TRBV7-2 to TRBJ2-6; D perhaps matches TRBD2 (6 bases). The V end lost 5 bases, the J end lost 2 bases, and 10 bases lay between the germline ends. The CDR3 spans 15 residues. Germline-derived CDR1 and CDR2 are SGHTA and FQGNSA. CDR3 DNA: TGTGCCAGCAGCCAGGGACTCACTGGGGCCAACGTCCTGACTTTC. Translation: CASSQGLTGANVLTF.

This chain links TRBV2 with TRBJ2-2; 7 positions agree with TRBD1. The CDR3 has 15 amino acids. Trimming removed 5 bases from V and 3 bases from J; junction bases left unmatched: 6. CDR1 and CDR2 from the germline V gene are SNHLY and FYNNEI. The DNA of the CDR3 is TGTGCCAGCAGTCCCAGACAGGGTGACACCGGGGAGCTGTTTTTT. Translating it yields CASSPRQGDTGELFF.

V gene TRBV12-5 combines with J gene TRBJ2-3, with TRBD2 as a possible D gene (6 bases). The germline gives CDR1 LGHNT, CDR2 FRNRAP. This CDR3 has 17 residues. Between the trimmed V and J ends, which lost 6 bases and 0 bases, there was a span of 19 bases. The CDR3 DNA follows: TGTGCTAGTGGCCCTACCCTAGCGAGTACTAGCACAGATACGCAGTATTTT. Translating it yields CASGPTLASTSTDTQYF.

The genes are TRBV7-9 and TRBJ1-1, with a weak D call TRBD1 (6 bases). This CDR3 region has 12 residues. Germline CDR1 SEHNR, CDR2 FQNEAQ (reference sequence). Deletions cut 2 bases from V and 7 bases from J, with 8 bases between. The CDR3 nucleotides are TGTGCCAGCAGCTTAACAGGGCTTGAAGCTTTCTTT. This sequence encodes CASSLTGLEAFF.